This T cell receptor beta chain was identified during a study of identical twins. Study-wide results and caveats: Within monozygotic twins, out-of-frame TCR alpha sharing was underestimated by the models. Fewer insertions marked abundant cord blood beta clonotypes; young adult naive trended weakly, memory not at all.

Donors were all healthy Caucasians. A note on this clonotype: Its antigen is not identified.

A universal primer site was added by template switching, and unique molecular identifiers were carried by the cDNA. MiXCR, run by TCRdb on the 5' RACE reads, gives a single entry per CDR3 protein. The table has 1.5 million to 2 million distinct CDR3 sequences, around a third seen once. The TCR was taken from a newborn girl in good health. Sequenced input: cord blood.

The CDR3 sequence is CASSLGGMDTEAFF. The CDR3 DNA reads as TGTGCCAGCAGTTTAGGGGGCATGGACACTGAAGCTTTCTTT. The chain carries TRBV28 and TRBJ1-1; weak D call: TRBD1 (6 bases). The CDR3 sequence is 14 residues long. Germline values: CDR1 MDHEN, CDR2 SYDVKM. The V end lost 2 bases, the J end lost 3 bases, and 10 bases lay between the germline ends.